This entry is about one T cell receptor beta chain. Individual cDNA molecules received unique molecular identifiers. TCRdb processed the 5' RACE reads anew with MiXCR; each CDR3 protein has one entry. The data contain approximately 49,000 distinct CDR3 sequences, 12% of them singletons. This entry comes from a study of early T cells in non-severe SARS-CoV-2 infection. The CDR3 has 14 residues. The junction had 6 bases not matched to a gene; V was cut back by 7 bases and J by 7 bases. Germline V gene lookup returns CDR1 SGHRS and CDR2 YFSETQ. This chain joins TRBV5-1 and TRBJ1-6; 9 bases are shared with TRBD1. Sequenced sample: whole blood. The clonotype comes from an adult who was a healthcare worker with PCR-confirmed SARS-CoV-2 infection or an uninfected control (not recorded which). The CDR3 here is CASAAGTGNSPLHF. The CDR3 DNA reads as TGCGCCAGCGCAGCCGGGACAGGGAATTCACCCCTCCACTTT.